Following are 25 T cell receptor beta chains from one sample sequenced in a study of T cell clonotyping in hematopoietic cell transplantation. Generated by immunoSEQ multiplex PCR, the TCRdb table keeps only in-frame clones and is missing some. The sample contains under 15,000 clones, roughly 89% of which appear only once. What was sequenced was peripheral blood mononuclear cells. These receptor sequences come from a human donor who either received an allogeneic hematopoietic cell transplant for a myeloid malignancy or was a related donor (not recorded which). Some clones in this sample may be carry-over from other donors' samples.

The chain recombines TRBV4-2 with TRBJ2-7; D is unresolved. Between the trimmed V and J ends, which lost 0 bases and 0 bases, there was a span of 6 bases. The CDR3 is 14 amino acids. CDR1 is LGHNA, CDR2 YNFKEQ, per germline. CDR3 residues: CASSQEASSYEQYF. The CDR3, as DNA: TGTGCCAGCAGCCAAGAGGCTAGCTCCTACGAGCAGTACTTC.

The V and J genes are TRBV5-1 and TRBJ2-3, with TRBD2 matching 9 bases. Germline V lookup: CDR1 SGHRS, CDR2 YFSETQ. V shed 0 bases, J shed 1 base, and the junction held 3 bases outside the gene matches. The CDR3 covers 16 residues. The CDR3 nucleotides read TGCGCCAGCAGCTTGGTTGGCGGGGGGGGCACAGATACGCAGTATTTT. It encodes CASSLVGGGGTDTQYF.

The count of this clone is one. V gene TRBV10-3 combines with J gene TRBJ2-2; TRBD2 matches at 10 bases. The CDR3 runs to 15 residues. Trimming took 4 bases from V and 6 from J; bases not matched to a gene: 5. CDR1 ENHRY and CDR2 SYGVKD come from the germline V gene. In DNA, the CDR3 is TGTGCCATCAGTGTCGAGCGGGGGGGCCCCGGGGAGCTGTTTTTT. It is translated as CAISVERGGPGELFF.

This sequence joins TRBV7-2 and TRBJ1-5; 7 bases are shared with TRBD1. J gave up 6 bases and V 5 bases, and 7 bases lay outside the gene matches. From germline, CDR1 is SGHTA and CDR2 FQGNSA. The CDR3 length is 14 residues. The DNA for the CDR3 is TGTGCCAGCAGCCTCCGCAGGGACAGTCAGCCCCAGCATTTT. Its protein is CASSLRRDSQPQHF.

The chain couples TRBV19 to TRBJ2-1; D is unclear. V was trimmed by 1 base and J by 0 bases, leaving 10 bases between them. From germline, CDR1 is LNHDA and CDR2 SQIVND (reference sequence). The CDR3 length is 16 residues. This CDR3 reads CASSIGLFTSYNEQFF. CDR3 in DNA: TGTGCCAGTAGTATAGGTCTTTTCACCTCCTACAATGAGCAGTTCTTC.

The rearrangement links TRBV7-3 to TRBJ1-6; D is perhaps TRBD1 (6 bases). Germline V gene data show CDR1 as SGHTA and CDR2 as FQGTGA. The CDR3 contains 14 residues. Trimming stripped 4 bases from V and 8 bases from J, with 12 bases between. The CDR3 loop reads CASSSEGGDSPLHF. The CDR3 nucleotides read TGTGCCAGCAGCTCAGAGGGGGGTGATTCACCCCTCCACTTT.

The chain recombines TRBV5-6 with TRBJ1-1, with a tentative D call TRBD1 (6 bases). V was shortened by 3 bases and J by 1 base, with 16 bases between the two germline ends. The CDR3 contains 16 residues. Germline V gene data show CDR1 as SGHDT and CDR2 as YYEEEE. The CDR3 DNA sequence: TGTGCCAGCAGCTCACAGGGAGTCGGGGGGAACACTGAAGCTTTCTTT. Translated, it gives CASSSQGVGGNTEAFF.

In its sample, this clone was seen a few times. The rearrangement uses TRBV7-8 and TRBJ1-1, with D tentatively TRBD1 (6 bases). With 5 bases removed from V and 0 bases from J, the gap between germline ends came to 10 bases. The CDR3 covers 14 residues. Looked up from germline, CDR1 is SGHVS and CDR2 is FQNEAQ. The CDR3 sequence: CASSRTGLNTEAFF. DNA of the CDR3: TGTGCCAGCAGCAGAACAGGGTTGAACACTGAAGCTTTCTTT. The whole variable domain, remainder taken from reference TRBV7-8 and TRBJ1-1, is GAGVSQSPRYKVAKRGQDVALRCDPISGHVSLFWYQQALGQGPEFLTYFQNEAQLDKSGLPSDRFFAERPEGSVSTLKIQRTQQEDSAVYLCASSRTGLNTEAFFGQGTRLTVV.

The chain has TRBV29-1 and TRBJ2-7; D is ambiguous. The CDR3 spans 12 residues. Germline V CDR1 and CDR2: SQVTM, ANQGSEA. V lost 3 bases to trimming and J lost 9 bases, with 15 bases between them. The chain's CDR3 is CSVDGSRGGQYF. CDR3 bases: TGCAGCGTTGACGGATCTCGCGGTGGGCAGTACTTC.

The J gene is TRBJ1-4, the V gene TRBV11-2; D uncertain. The germline V gene encodes CDR1 SGHAT and CDR2 FQNNGV. The CDR3 spans 14 residues. The germline V and J ends were trimmed by 1 base and 5 bases, with 8 bases remaining between them. Written as DNA, the CDR3 is TGTGCCAGCAGCTTAGGGTCCGGGAATGAAAAACTGTTTTTT. Its translation is CASSLGSGNEKLFF.

CDR3 sequence: CATSRGGLSYGYTF. Written as DNA, the CDR3 is TGTGCCACCAGCAGAGGCGGACTGTCTTACGGCTACACCTTC. The V gene is TRBV15, the J gene TRBJ1-2; D gene unclear. CDR1 LNHNV and CDR2 YYDKDF come from the germline V gene (reference sequence). V was cut by 1 base and J by 8 bases, with 14 bases left in between. The CDR3 extends over 14 amino acids.

The genes are TRBV5-4 and TRBJ2-5, with 7 bases identical to TRBD1. CDR1 SGHNT and CDR2 YYREEE come from the germline V gene (reference sequence). Trimming took 3 bases from V and 4 from J; bases not matched to a gene: 6. The CDR3 contains 14 residues. The CDR3 reads CASSWTGPGETQYF. CDR3 nucleotide sequence: TGTGCCAGCAGCTGGACAGGACCGGGAGAGACCCAGTACTTC.

The chain employs TRBV29-1 and TRBJ1-1, with 7 bases matching TRBD1. V was pared by 2 bases and J by 5 bases, with 2 bases of the junction left unmatched. The germline V gene encodes CDR1 SQVTM and CDR2 ANQGSEA. The CDR3 runs to 12 residues. This CDR3 is CSVEQGGTEAFF. The CDR3 bases are TGCAGCGTTGAACAGGGGGGGACTGAAGCTTTCTTT.

This sequence joins TRBV6-6 and TRBJ2-7; the match to TRBD1 covers 10 bases. The CDR3 is 15 residues long. Trimming at V came to 7 bases and at J to 7 bases, leaving 13 bases not matched to a gene. Germline V CDR1 and CDR2: MNHNY, SVGAGI (reference sequence). CDR3 in amino acids: CASTFSRQGAVEQYF. The CDR3 DNA follows: TGTGCCAGCACGTTCAGCCGACAGGGGGCCGTAGAGCAGTACTTC.

The chain joins TRBV7-9 to TRBJ2-3; 9 bases fit TRBD2. The germline CDR1 and CDR2 sequences are SEHNR and FQNEAQ (reference sequence). The CDR3 totals 16 residues. The V segment lost 5 bases and the J segment 5 bases; nucleotides outside the gene matches: 11. CDR3 sequence: CASSPGVGAGGDTQYF. CDR3 DNA: TGTGCCAGCAGCCCGGGCGTCGGAGCGGGAGGAGATACGCAGTATTTT.

This clone showed up just once. The chain is built from TRBV30 and TRBJ2-7, with 10 bases aligning to TRBD1. The CDR3 spans 18 residues. Germline values: CDR1 GTSNPN, CDR2 SVGIG (reference sequence). V dropped 2 bases and J dropped 0; count of bases not matched to a gene: 13. CDR3 in amino acids: CAWSPYTWTGGPSYEQYF. The CDR3 nucleotides read TGTGCCTGGAGTCCATACACCTGGACAGGGGGACCCTCCTACGAGCAGTACTTC.

The chain employs TRBV7-3 and TRBJ2-7; TRBD1 agrees at 9 bases. Per the germline V gene, CDR1 is SGHTA and CDR2 is FQGTGA. V lost 2 bases and J lost 7; bases outside the gene matches: 9. CDR3 size: 15 residues. The CDR3 region is CASSLFPGQGGEQYF. The CDR3 nucleotides are TGTGCCAGCAGCTTATTCCCGGGACAGGGAGGGGAGCAGTACTTC.

The chain employs TRBV6-5 and TRBJ2-3; 11 bases line up with TRBD2. Germline CDR1 reads MNHEY; CDR2 reads SVGAGI. V dropped 4 bases and J dropped 7; count of bases not matched to a gene: 7. The CDR3 extends over 15 amino acids. CDR3 amino acids: CASSSLRLAGNTQYF. CDR3 sequence (DNA): TGTGCCAGCAGTTCCCTCCGACTAGCGGGAAATACGCAGTATTTT.

The V gene is TRBV6-6, the J gene TRBJ1-2, with D possibly being TRBD1 (6 bases). The CDR3 consists of 15 residues. Germline V gives CDR1 MNHNY, CDR2 SVGAGI (reference sequence). V dropped 4 bases and J dropped 2 bases, with 14 bases sitting between them. The CDR3 reads CASSLTGTNNYGYTF. Written as DNA, the CDR3 is TGTGCCAGCAGTTTGACCGGGACAAACAACTATGGCTACACCTTC.

The chain employs TRBV5-4 and TRBJ1-6; TRBD1 matches 7 bases. CDR3 size: 15 residues. Germline CDR1 is SGHNT and CDR2 is YYREEE (reference sequence). J lost 11 bases, V lost 4 bases, and 12 bases had no gene match. CDR3 protein: CASSPMTGRAAPLHF. CDR3 DNA: TGTGCCAGCAGCCCAATGACAGGGAGAGCGGCACCCCTCCACTTT.

This chain joins TRBV2 and TRBJ2-5; D remains unclear. The CDR3 is 15 amino acids. Trimming removed 7 bases at V and 2 bases at J, with 17 bases between. Germline V CDR1 and CDR2: SNHLY, FYNNEI. The DNA for the CDR3 is TGTGCCAGCAACCCGAGTTGGCAGGCGCAAGAGACCCAGTACTTC. This gives the protein CASNPSWQAQETQYF.

V is TRBV2 and J is TRBJ1-5; the match to TRBD1 covers 10 bases. Trimming at V came to 1 base and at J to 2 bases, leaving 5 bases not matched to a gene. The germline V gene encodes CDR1 SNHLY and CDR2 FYNNEI. The CDR3 has 17 residues. The DNA of the CDR3 is TGTGCCAGCAGTGAAGAGACAGGGGGCTTCGGCAATCAGCCCCAGCATTTT. This sequence encodes CASSEETGGFGNQPQHF.

The CDR3 is CASSYGQGARDTQYF. Written as DNA, the CDR3 is TGTGCCAGCAGTTACGGGCAGGGGGCAAGAGATACGCAGTATTTT. The chain joins TRBV6-5 to TRBJ2-3; 8 bases fit TRBD1. The CDR3 loop spans 15 amino acids. Germline V gives CDR1 MNHEY, CDR2 SVGAGI. J lost 5 bases, V lost 2 bases, and 6 bases had no gene match.

J is TRBJ1-2 and V is TRBV29-1, with 7 bases lining up with TRBD1. The CDR3 has 11 residues. Per germline, CDR1 SQVTM and CDR2 ANQGSEA. Unmatched junction bases numbered 5, after V lost 5 bases and J lost 8 bases. The DNA of the CDR3 is TGCAGCGTTTCGACAGGGTTCGGCTACACCTTC. Translated: CSVSTGFGYTF.

The V gene is TRBV1, the J gene TRBJ1-4. TRBV1 has pseudogene status. This CDR3 comprises 17 residues. The CDR3 region has the DNA TGCACCAGCAGGCAACCCGGGGCCCTCCCAACTAATGAAAAACTGTTTTTT. The encoded protein is CTSRQPGALPTNEKLFF.